The 22 T cell receptor beta chains below all came from one sample that was sequenced in a study of cytomegalovirus exposure and HLA in healthy donors. The primer mix had 60 Vbeta and 13 Jbeta primers. Produced via immunoSEQ multiplex PCR; TCRdb's table is partial and in-frame only. The sample data list 100,000 to 150,000 clones. Sequenced: PBMCs. Source of these receptors: a woman aged 40-49 years in good health and CMV-seropositive.

The chain carries TRBV5-1 and TRBJ1-4, with TRBD1 identical over 11 bases. V lost 3 bases to trimming and J lost 7 bases; unmatched junction nucleotides: 5. The CDR3 has 15 residues. Germline V gene data show CDR1 as SGHRS and CDR2 as YFSETQ. This chain's CDR3 is CASSSRTGGGEKLFF. CDR3 coding DNA: TGCGCCAGCAGCTCCCGGACAGGGGGCGGTGAAAAACTGTTTTTT.

V usage is TRBV2 and J usage is TRBJ2-3, with D hard to call. Germline V CDR1 and CDR2: SNHLY, FYNNEI. Trimming took off 7 bases at V and 4 bases at J, with 6 bases between the two ends. This CDR3 contains 11 residues. This CDR3 reads CASTSSDTQYF. The CDR3, as DNA: TGTGCCAGCACCTCCTCAGATACGCAGTATTTT.

V is TRBV10-2 and J is TRBJ2-1, with TRBD2 matching over 8 bases. In germline, CDR1 is WSHSY, CDR2 SAAADI. The ends lost 3 bases at V and 9 bases at J; junction bases unmatched: 7. The CDR3 has 14 amino acids. The CDR3 reads CASSESGSSGEQFF. The CDR3 DNA reads as TGCGCCAGCAGTGAAAGCGGGAGTTCCGGTGAGCAGTTCTTC.

This chain connects TRBV11-1 to TRBJ2-1; 7 nucleotides line up with TRBD1. J lost 9 bases, V lost 0 bases, and 5 bases had no gene match. The CDR3 extends over 14 amino acids. Germline V gives CDR1 SGHAT, CDR2 FQDESV (reference sequence). The CDR3 DNA is TGTGCCAGCAGCTTAGCACAGGGGTTAGGTGAGCAGTTCTTC. Translating it yields CASSLAQGLGEQFF.

CDR3 residues: CASSLTSPDVAGELFF. The DNA for the CDR3 is TGTGCCAGCAGCTTAACTAGCCCAGACGTTGCCGGGGAGCTGTTTTTT. The chain uses TRBV7-9 and TRBJ2-2; D may be TRBD2 (6 bases). Germline values: CDR1 SEHNR, CDR2 FQNEAQ (reference sequence). Trimming cost V 2 bases and J 6 bases, with 16 bases left between them. The CDR3 consists of 16 residues.

This chain links TRBV7-3 with TRBJ2-1; D gene uncertain. V lost 4 bases, J lost 5 bases, and 3 bases lay in between. Germline CDR1 reads SGHTA; CDR2 reads FQGTGA. The CDR3 sequence is 11 residues long. In DNA form, the CDR3 reads TGTGCCAGCAGCTCAGACAATGAGCAGTTCTTC. This gives the protein CASSSDNEQFF.

The chain joins TRBV28 to TRBJ1-1, with 7 bases lining up with TRBD1. The CDR3 has 14 residues. Germline V gene sequence: CDR1 MDHEN, CDR2 SYDVKM. V lost 6 bases and J lost 1; bases outside the gene matches: 5. The DNA for the CDR3 is TGTGCCAGCAGACCTGGGACAGCGAACACTGAAGCTTTCTTT. Protein product: CASRPGTANTEAFF. Combining the CDR3 with reference TRBV28 and TRBJ1-1 gives the whole variable domain DVKVTQSSRYLVKRTGEKVFLECVQDMDHENMFWYRQDPGLGLRLIYFSYDVKMKEKGDIPEGYSVSREKKERFSLILESASTNQTSMYLCASRPGTANTEAFFGQGTRLTVV.

The chain is built from TRBV10-3 and TRBJ2-2; 8 bases fit TRBD1. Germline V gives CDR1 ENHRY, CDR2 SYGVKD. The CDR3 is 13 amino acids. V was clipped by 7 bases and J by 7 bases; unmatched bases: 5. CDR3 DNA: TGTGCCATCAACCTAGGACAGGGCGGGGAGCTGTTTTTT. It yields the protein CAINLGQGGELFF.

The chain recombines TRBV5-6 with TRBJ1-5, with unresolved D. Germline CDR1 SGHDT, CDR2 YYEEEE. V was trimmed by 4 bases and J by 3 bases, leaving 17 bases between them. This CDR3 comprises 16 residues. CDR3 coding DNA: TGTGCCAGCAGCGGGCACGGGAAGGGTGACAATCAGCCCCAGCATTTT. It yields the protein CASSGHGKGDNQPQHF.

The V gene is TRBV14, the J gene TRBJ2-1; 8 positions match TRBD2. Trimming took 0 bases from V and 7 from J; bases not matched to a gene: 11. The CDR3 length is 17 residues. Looked up from germline, CDR1 is SGHDN and CDR2 is FVKESK. The CDR3 protein is CASSQDYGAGAGNEQFF. In DNA form, the CDR3 reads TGTGCCAGCAGCCAAGATTATGGAGCGGGAGCTGGGAATGAGCAGTTCTTC.

This sequence joins TRBV19 and TRBJ1-3; no clear D. There are 16 residues in the CDR3. Trimming left V 3 bases short and J 0 bases short, with 12 bases between. Germline values: CDR1 LNHDA, CDR2 SQIVND (reference sequence). The CDR3 DNA follows: TGTGCCAGTAGTATCTATACCGGTAGCTCTGGAAACACCATATATTTT. Residues: CASSIYTGSSGNTIYF.

V and J are TRBV19 and TRBJ2-1; TRBD2 matches at 10 bases. V lost 3 bases to trimming and J lost 8 bases; unmatched junction nucleotides: 7. From germline, CDR1 is LNHDA and CDR2 SQIVND (reference sequence). CDR3 size: 15 residues. In nucleotides, the CDR3 is TGTGCCAGTAGTATCCTAGCGGGAGTACCCCATGAGCAGTTCTTC. Its translation: CASSILAGVPHEQFF.

V and J are TRBV28 and TRBJ1-5; TRBD1 aligns across 7 bases. This CDR3 has 16 residues. Trimming at V came to 7 bases and at J to 6 bases, leaving 15 bases not matched to a gene. Germline values: CDR1 MDHEN, CDR2 SYDVKM. CDR3 sequence: CASTQGGTVFFQPQHF. For the CDR3, the DNA is TGTGCCAGCACCCAAGGGGGGACAGTCTTTTTTCAGCCCCAGCATTTT.

V usage is TRBV7-2 and J usage is TRBJ1-1, with a tentative D call TRBD1 (6 bases). The CDR3 is 14 amino acids. V was shortened by 1 base and J by 4 bases, with 10 bases between the two germline ends. CDR1 is SGHTA and CDR2 is FQGNSA in the germline V gene. CDR3 nucleotide sequence: TGTGCCAGCAGCTTAGGGGGGCGAACCACTGAAGCTTTCTTT. Translation gives CASSLGGRTTEAFF.

The J gene is TRBJ2-7, the V gene TRBV28; a possible D gene is TRBD1 (6 bases). Between the trimmed V and J ends, which lost 3 bases and 1 base, there was a span of 22 bases. Germline assignment: CDR1 MDHEN and CDR2 SYDVKM. The CDR3 loop spans 18 amino acids. This CDR3 is CASSLWRIQGADSYEQYF. CDR3 coding DNA: TGTGCCAGCAGTTTGTGGCGGATACAGGGCGCAGATTCCTACGAGCAGTACTTC.

This rearrangement joins TRBV7-9 to TRBJ2-3; 9 bases fit TRBD2. The junction had 5 bases not matched to a gene; V was cut back by 4 bases and J by 0 bases. This CDR3 has 16 residues. The germline CDR1 and CDR2 sequences are SEHNR and FQNEAQ (reference sequence). CDR3 nucleotides: TGTGCCAGCAGCTCAAGACTAGCGGCTAGCACAGATACGCAGTATTTT. Translation gives CASSSRLAASTDTQYF.

V gene TRBV29-1 combines with J gene TRBJ1-1; D unresolved. The CDR3 has 11 residues. Trimming stripped 3 bases from V and 10 bases from J, with 12 bases between. Germline CDR1 is SQVTM and CDR2 is ANQGSEA. The CDR3 sequence: CSVEEGGRAFF. CDR3 in DNA: TGCAGCGTTGAGGAGGGAGGGAGAGCTTTCTTT.

The rearrangement uses TRBV7-9 and TRBJ2-3; the D gene is possibly TRBD2 (5 bases). Trimming left V 2 bases short and J 4 bases short, with 7 bases between. Germline values: CDR1 SEHNR, CDR2 FQNEAQ (reference sequence). This CDR3 contains 13 residues. CDR3 region: CASSLLGADTQYF. The CDR3 DNA is TGTGCCAGCAGCTTACTCGGGGCAGATACGCAGTATTTT.

V usage is TRBV7-8 and J usage is TRBJ1-2; maybe TRBD1 (5 bases). Trimming removed 8 bases from V and 2 bases from J, with 18 bases in between. The CDR3 covers 15 residues. Per the germline V gene, CDR1 is SGHVS and CDR2 is FQNEAQ. This chain's CDR3 is CASGTHLSGNYGYTF. CDR3 nucleotides: TGTGCCAGCGGCACACATTTATCAGGGAACTATGGCTACACCTTC.

The rearrangement links TRBV5-1 to TRBJ1-2; 9 positions agree with TRBD1. V was clipped by 4 bases and J by 4 bases; unmatched bases: 8. The CDR3 totals 15 residues. The germline V gene has CDR1 SGHRS and CDR2 YFSETQ. For the CDR3, the DNA is TGCGCCAGCAGCCCTCGACAGGGGGGGGGCTATGGCTACACCTTC. This sequence encodes CASSPRQGGGYGYTF.

The chain joins TRBV5-1 to TRBJ1-1, with 7 bases matching TRBD1. CDR1 and CDR2 from the germline V gene are SGHRS and YFSETQ. J was trimmed by 1 base and V by 1 base; bases with no gene match: 7. The CDR3 runs 16 residues. In DNA, the CDR3 is TGCGCCAGCAGCTTGAGATTGGGACAGAAGAACACTGAAGCTTTCTTT. As protein: CASSLRLGQKNTEAFF.

This chain connects TRBV28 to TRBJ2-1; 11 nucleotides agree with TRBD2. Per the germline V gene, CDR1 is MDHEN and CDR2 is SYDVKM. Trimming at V came to 4 bases and at J to 0 bases, leaving 14 bases not matched to a gene. The CDR3 consists of 20 residues. This CDR3 is CASSSLGGLAGGSSYNEQFF. As DNA, the CDR3 is TGTGCCAGCAGTTCGTTAGGGGGGCTAGCGGGAGGAAGCTCCTACAATGAGCAGTTCTTC. Combining the CDR3 with reference TRBV28 and TRBJ2-1 gives the whole variable domain DVKVTQSSRYLVKRTGEKVFLECVQDMDHENMFWYRQDPGLGLRLIYFSYDVKMKEKGDIPEGYSVSREKKERFSLILESASTNQTSMYLCASSSLGGLAGGSSYNEQFFGPGTRLTVL.